This T cell receptor beta chain emerged from a study of CD8 T cells in Susac syndrome. Each Susac syndrome patient had definite or probable disease by recently defined criteria. Random hexamers served to reverse transcribe about 0.5 to 1 ug RNA. TCRdb called the immunoSEQ multiplex PCR reads again in MiXCR, with one record for every CDR3 protein. The sample carries fewer than 90,000 distinct CDR3 sequences, over 85% recorded once. Note on this clonotype: Its antigen remains unknown.

Regarding the study as a whole: Susac-specific public clones found in total CD8+ repertoires numbered some 17, and those in CD8+ TEMRA repertoires numbered a few.

Trimming took 2 bases from V and 1 from J; bases not matched to a gene: 7. The CDR3 covers 16 residues. Germline loops: CDR1 MGHRA, CDR2 YSYEKL. The source of this sequence is a human donor with Susac syndrome. Sequences were obtained from CD8+ T cells from PBMCs. The chain is built from TRBV4-1 and TRBJ1-1; 7 bases are shared with TRBD1. CDR3 DNA sequence: TGCGCCAGCAGCCAATTCACCGGGACAGCGAACACTGAAGCTTTCTTT. The encoded protein is CASSQFTGTANTEAFF.